A single sample gave rise to the 21 T cell receptor beta chains below, sequenced in a study of T cells after yellow fever vaccination. A single record per CDR3 protein comes from TCRdb applying MiXCR to the 5' RACE reads. The table lists approximately 300,000 distinct CDR3 sequences, roughly 10% of them singletons, with 3% to 3.5% in the top ten. This specimen was CD4+ T cells sorted from PBMCs, taken 45 days after the yellow fever booster vaccination. These receptors came from a man younger than 30 who received the YFV17D yellow fever vaccine.

This clonotype was seen only a few times. This sequence joins TRBV6-1 and TRBJ2-3; D is perhaps TRBD1 (6 bases). With 6 bases removed from V and 4 bases from J, the gap between germline ends came to 17 bases. Per germline, CDR1 MNHNS and CDR2 SASEGT. The CDR3 runs to 15 residues. The CDR3 DNA is TGTGCCAGCAGCTCCAGGGGTGGTACGGCAGATACGCAGTATTTT. Translating it yields CASSSRGGTADTQYF.

This clonotype was counted only a few times. The J gene is TRBJ1-6, the V gene TRBV12-3 or TRBV12-4; D is perhaps TRBD1 (6 bases). The germline V and J ends were trimmed by 8 bases and 2 bases, with 16 bases remaining between them. This CDR3 spans 16 amino acids. The CDR3 protein is CASQLRGHPYNSPLHF. Here the CDR3 DNA reads TGTGCCAGCCAACTACGGGGACACCCCTATAATTCACCCCTCCACTTT.

There are many counts of this clonotype. The gene calls are TRBV5-6 and TRBJ2-3; D call uncertain. From germline, CDR1 is SGHDT and CDR2 YYEEEE. The germline V and J ends were trimmed by 0 bases and 0 bases, with 5 bases remaining between them. This CDR3 spans 14 amino acids. As DNA, the CDR3 is TGTGCCAGCAGCTTGGTAGTGAGCACAGATACGCAGTATTTT. Amino acids: CASSLVVSTDTQYF.

CDR3 region: CASSLWSGGPIGEQYF. DNA of the CDR3: TGTGCCAGCAGCTTATGGAGCGGGGGGCCCATCGGCGAGCAGTACTTC. The V and J genes are TRBV7-2 and TRBJ2-7; 9 bases match TRBD2. Germline V gene sequence: CDR1 SGHTA, CDR2 FQGNSA. This CDR3 contains 16 residues. Unmatched junction bases numbered 11, after V lost 2 bases and J lost 6 bases.

This clonotype appeared many times. The V gene is TRBV12-3 or TRBV12-4, the J gene TRBJ2-7; 8 bases line up with TRBD2. V trimming: 8 bases; J trimming: 2 bases; junction bases outside the gene matches: 11. The CDR3 covers 15 residues. The CDR3 sequence: CASGSRGGLAYEQYF. DNA for the CDR3: TGTGCCAGCGGATCCCGGGGGGGCTTGGCCTACGAGCAGTACTTC.

This clonotype was recorded a few times. The chain couples TRBV6-2 or TRBV6-3 to TRBJ1-5; the D gene is possibly TRBD1 (5 bases). Trimming pared 4 bases from V and 5 bases from J, leaving 9 bases between. CDR3 length: 13 amino acids. The V gene's germline CDR1 is MNHEY and CDR2 SVGEGT. The CDR3 loop reads CASSSRDYQPQHF. DNA of the CDR3: TGTGCCAGCAGTTCCAGGGATTATCAGCCCCAGCATTTT.

J is TRBJ1-2 and V is TRBV5-1, with 8 positions matching TRBD1. J was trimmed by 7 bases and V by 0 bases; bases with no gene match: 5. CDR3 length: 14 residues. Germline loops: CDR1 SGHRS, CDR2 YFSETQ. The CDR3 DNA reads as TGCGCCAGCAGCTTGGGGACAGGGTGGTCTGGCTACACCTTC. Residues: CASSLGTGWSGYTF.

The chain couples TRBV4-3 to TRBJ1-3; D is unresolved. Trimming took 0 bases from V and 2 from J, leaving 8 bases between them. CDR1 and CDR2 (germline): LGHNA, YSLEER. The CDR3 spans 15 residues. The CDR3 spells CASSQEGLTGNTIYF. CDR3 coding DNA: TGCGCCAGCAGCCAAGAAGGTTTAACTGGAAACACCATATATTTT.

There are many counts of this clonotype. The chain couples TRBV7-6 to TRBJ2-2; 11 bases are a match to TRBD2. The CDR3 spans 16 residues. The V segment lost 5 bases and the J segment 6 bases; nucleotides outside the gene matches: 8. Germline CDR1 is SGHVS and CDR2 is FNYEAQ. CDR3 region: CASSTLAGGIPGELFF. In DNA, the CDR3 is TGTGCCAGCAGCACCCTAGCGGGGGGAATTCCCGGGGAGCTGTTTTTT. Full variable domain (outside the CDR3, taken from reference TRBV7-6 and TRBJ2-2): GAGVSQSPRYKVTKRGQDVALRCDPISGHVSLYWYRQALGQGPEFLTYFNYEAQQDKSGLPNDRFSAERPEGSISTLTIQRTEQRDSAMYRCASSTLAGGIPGELFFGEGSRLTVL.

This clonotype was counted at least ten times. The chain uses TRBV5-6 and TRBJ2-1; D gene uncertain. Trimming stripped 0 bases from V and 3 bases from J, with 13 bases between. The germline V gene encodes CDR1 SGHDT and CDR2 YYEEEE. This CDR3 is 16 amino acids long. The CDR3 nucleotides read TGTGCCAGCAGCTTGGTGTTTGGGCAGAGCTACAATGAGCAGTTCTTC. Translated: CASSLVFGQSYNEQFF.

The chain joins TRBV7-2 to TRBJ1-2; D is possibly TRBD1 (5 bases). Germline assignment: CDR1 SGHTA and CDR2 FQGNSA. CDR3 length equals 14 residues. Trimming cost V 7 bases and J 4 bases, with 16 bases left between them. CDR3: CASTPPREGYGYTF. The CDR3 region has the DNA TGTGCCAGCACCCCTCCCAGGGAGGGCTATGGCTACACCTTC.

The chain carries TRBV14 and TRBJ2-1; D gene ambiguous. Trimming left V 3 bases short and J 7 bases short, with 7 bases between. This CDR3 is built from 12 residues. Germline V lookup: CDR1 SGHDN, CDR2 FVKESK. The CDR3 reads CASSHSQNEQFF. DNA of the CDR3: TGTGCCAGCAGCCACTCACAAAATGAGCAGTTCTTC.

CDR3 loop: CASSLVVTAGETQYF. CDR3 DNA: TGCGCCAGCAGCTTGGTCGTGACGGCAGGCGAGACCCAGTACTTC. J is TRBJ2-5 and V is TRBV5-1, with no clear D. This CDR3 region has 15 residues. Looked up from germline, CDR1 is SGHRS and CDR2 is YFSETQ. The germline V and J ends were trimmed by 0 bases and 5 bases, with 14 bases remaining between them.

The rearrangement uses TRBV2 and TRBJ1-2; D may be TRBD1 (5 bases). From germline, CDR1 is SNHLY and CDR2 FYNNEI. This CDR3 is 13 amino acids long. The ends were cut back, 7 bases at V and 1 base at J, with 10 bases in the middle. The CDR3 protein is CASIRDVNYGYTF. The CDR3 DNA reads TGTGCCAGCATTAGGGACGTTAACTATGGCTACACCTTC.

At least ten counts were recorded for this clonotype. CDR3 loop: CASSLTSVETQYF. CDR3 in DNA: TGTGCCAGCAGCTTGACTAGTGTGGAGACCCAGTACTTC. V and J are TRBV5-6 and TRBJ2-5, with D possibly matching TRBD2 (5 bases). Germline CDR1 is SGHDT and CDR2 is YYEEEE. The CDR3 has 13 amino acids. Trimming pared 1 base from V and 5 bases from J, leaving 9 bases between.

This clonotype appeared a few times. The chain recombines TRBV6-2 or TRBV6-3 with TRBJ2-2; D not resolved. CDR1 is MNHEY, CDR2 SVGEGT, per germline. This CDR3 has 14 residues. V was pared by 7 bases and J by 6 bases, with 15 bases between. The CDR3 DNA reads as TGTGCCAGCACCCCCGGTTTTGGCCCCGGGGAGCTGTTTTTT. Protein: CASTPGFGPGELFF.

CDR3 sequence: CASSPTRLAALQETQYF. For the CDR3, the DNA is TGTGCCAGCAGCCCCACACGACTAGCGGCTCTCCAAGAGACCCAGTACTTC. The chain joins TRBV7-8 to TRBJ2-5, with 9 positions matching TRBD2. Germline V gene lookup returns CDR1 SGHVS and CDR2 FQNEAQ. CDR3 length: 17 residues. Trimming at V came to 5 bases and at J to 1 base, leaving 11 bases not matched to a gene.

J is TRBJ2-1 and V is TRBV7-2; 7 bases agree with TRBD1. CDR1 is SGHTA, CDR2 FQGNSA, per germline. The CDR3 totals 15 residues. V shed 0 bases and J 7 bases; nucleotides not matched to a gene: 6. In nucleotides, the CDR3 is TGTGCCAGCAGCTTAGCGGAGACAGGGTGGAATGAGCAGTTCTTC. This sequence encodes CASSLAETGWNEQFF.

This clonotype showed up many times. The chain links TRBV9 to TRBJ2-1; no firm D call. The ends were cut back, 2 bases at V and 4 bases at J, with 1 base in the middle. The CDR3 length is 11 residues. The V gene's germline CDR1 is SGDLS and CDR2 YYNGEE. CDR3 nucleotides: TGTGCCAGCAGCGTTTACAATGAGCAGTTCTTC. Its protein product is CASSVYNEQFF.

This clonotype was counted between two and nine times. The chain couples TRBV6-5 to TRBJ2-2; tentative D call: TRBD1 (6 bases). This CDR3 has 14 residues. CDR1 and CDR2 from the germline V gene are MNHEY and SVGAGI. Between the trimmed V and J ends, which lost 6 bases and 5 bases, there was a span of 13 bases. The CDR3 reads CASRGIGQTGELFF. The CDR3 DNA reads as TGTGCCAGCAGAGGAATAGGACAGACCGGGGAGCTGTTTTTT.

This clonotype showed up just a few times. V and J are TRBV5-1 and TRBJ2-5, with a tentative D call TRBD1 (5 bases). Germline-derived CDR1 and CDR2 are SGHRS and YFSETQ. The CDR3 runs to 14 residues. V was clipped by 0 bases and J by 2 bases, with 8 bases between them. CDR3 sequence (DNA): TGCGCCAGCAGCTTGGGACAGCCGCAAGAGACCCAGTACTTC. Translation: CASSLGQPQETQYF.